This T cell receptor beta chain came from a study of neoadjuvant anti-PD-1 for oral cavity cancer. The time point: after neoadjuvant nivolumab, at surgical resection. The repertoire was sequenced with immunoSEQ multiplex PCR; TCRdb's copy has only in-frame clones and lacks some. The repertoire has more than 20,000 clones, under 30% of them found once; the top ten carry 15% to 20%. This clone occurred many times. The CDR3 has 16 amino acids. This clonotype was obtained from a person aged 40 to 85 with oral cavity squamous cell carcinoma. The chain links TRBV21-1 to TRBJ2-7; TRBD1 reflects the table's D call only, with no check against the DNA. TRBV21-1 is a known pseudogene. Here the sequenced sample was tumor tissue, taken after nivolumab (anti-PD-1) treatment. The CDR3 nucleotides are TGTGCCAGCAGCAAAGATGGGGGACAGGGCGCCTACGAGCAGTACTTC. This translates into CASSKDGGQGAYEQYF.